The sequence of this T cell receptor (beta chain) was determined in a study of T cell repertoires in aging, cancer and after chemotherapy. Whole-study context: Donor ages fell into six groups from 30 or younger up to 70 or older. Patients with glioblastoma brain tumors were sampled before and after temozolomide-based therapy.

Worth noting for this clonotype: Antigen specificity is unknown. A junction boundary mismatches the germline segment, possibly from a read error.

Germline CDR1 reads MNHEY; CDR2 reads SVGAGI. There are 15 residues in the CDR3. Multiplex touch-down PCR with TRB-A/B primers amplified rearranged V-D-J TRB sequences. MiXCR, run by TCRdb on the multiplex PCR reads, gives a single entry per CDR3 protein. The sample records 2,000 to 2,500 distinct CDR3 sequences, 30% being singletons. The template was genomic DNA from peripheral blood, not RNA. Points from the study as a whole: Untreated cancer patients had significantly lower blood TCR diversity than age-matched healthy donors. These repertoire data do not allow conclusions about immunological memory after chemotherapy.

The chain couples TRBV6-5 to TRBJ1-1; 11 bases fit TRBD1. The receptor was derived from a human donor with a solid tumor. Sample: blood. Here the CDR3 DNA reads TGTGCCGGCAGTCGGAGGACAGGGGGCAAGACTGAAGCTTTCTTT. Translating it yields CAGSRRTGGKTEAFF.